The 24 T cell receptor beta chains reported below all come from one sample, sequenced in a study of blood T cell repertoires in COVID-19. Sequencing used immunoSEQ multiplex PCR; TCRdb keeps in-frame clones, though not all of them. The data show approximately 200,000 clones, about 83% seen once. Sequencing was done on a sample of PBMCs or T cells enriched from blood (not recorded which). All receptors derive from a woman under 40 who had recovered from COVID-19.

This chain joins TRBV19 and TRBJ1-2, with a possible D match to TRBD1 (6 bases). The germline V gene has CDR1 LNHDA and CDR2 SQIVND (reference sequence). CDR3 length equals 15 residues. Trimming pared 0 bases from V and 4 bases from J, leaving 12 bases between. CDR3 sequence reads: CASSIDDGQTYGYTF. The CDR3 region has the DNA TGTGCCAGTAGTATAGATGACGGACAGACCTATGGCTACACCTTC.

CDR3 sequence (DNA): TGTGCCAGCAGTTTACGACAGGGGGCGATGAACACTGAAGCTTTCTTT. Amino acids: CASSLRQGAMNTEAFF. V gene TRBV28 combines with J gene TRBJ1-1, with 10 bases matching TRBD1. The CDR3 loop spans 16 amino acids. Looked up from germline, CDR1 is MDHEN and CDR2 is SYDVKM. J was trimmed by 0 bases and V by 2 bases; bases with no gene match: 3.

The V call is TRBV6-1, the J call TRBJ1-5, with D unresolved. The CDR3 covers 16 residues. V was cut by 2 bases and J by 3 bases, with 14 bases left in between. CDR1 MNHNS and CDR2 SASEGT come from the germline V gene. The CDR3 DNA reads as TGTGCCAGCAGTGAATTTGGTTTTCAAGCCAATCAGCCCCAGCATTTT. Its translation is CASSEFGFQANQPQHF.

CDR3 nucleotide sequence: TGTGCCAGCAGCTTAGGGACAGTCGATGGCTACACCTTC. Translating it yields CASSLGTVDGYTF. The chain employs TRBV13 and TRBJ1-2; possibly TRBD1 for D (5 bases). The CDR3 runs 13 residues. Germline lookup yields CDR1 PRHDT and CDR2 FYEKMQ (reference sequence). The V gene lost 0 bases and the J gene lost 6 bases, with 8 bases spanning the gap.

V and J are TRBV7-2 and TRBJ2-3; 7 bases agree with TRBD2. The germline gives CDR1 SGHTA, CDR2 FQGNSA. There are 17 residues in the CDR3. After removal of 4 bases from V and 2 bases from J, the junction contained 12 bases not matched to a gene. The CDR3: CASSYRTSLGSTDTQYF. The CDR3 bases are TGTGCCAGCAGCTACCGGACTAGTTTAGGATCCACAGATACGCAGTATTTT.

This chain connects TRBV5-6 to TRBJ1-2; D not certain. Trimming shortened V by 0 bases and J by 2 bases, and 11 bases separated the two germline ends. The germline V gene has CDR1 SGHDT and CDR2 YYEEEE. The CDR3 totals 15 residues. CDR3 bases: TGTGCCAGCAGCTTGGCCTTAGACGGGAACTATGGCTACACCTTC. Amino acid sequence: CASSLALDGNYGYTF.

The sample holds a few counts of this clone. A junction boundary mismatches the germline segment, possibly from a read error. The V call is TRBV6-5, the J call TRBJ1-5, with D unresolved. The germline V gene has CDR1 MNHEY and CDR2 SVGAGI. The CDR3 has 14 amino acids. The CDR3, as DNA: TGTGCCAGCAGTGACTCGGGGTCGGGGCAGCCCCAGCATTTT. This encodes CASSDSGSGQPQHF.

Only one count was recorded for this clone. The J gene is TRBJ2-7, the V gene TRBV28; 13 bases map to TRBD2. Trimming removed 5 bases from V and 3 bases from J; junction bases left unmatched: 4. The CDR3 runs to 15 residues. Germline CDR1 reads MDHEN; CDR2 reads SYDVKM. Here the CDR3 reads CASSTGTSGIYEQYF. In nucleotides, the CDR3 is TGTGCCAGCAGTACCGGGACTAGCGGGATCTACGAGCAGTACTTC.

The rearrangement joins TRBV11-2 to TRBJ1-6; 11 bases fit TRBD1. After removal of 0 bases from V and 14 bases from J, the junction contained 3 bases not matched to a gene. The length of the CDR3 is 14 residues. Per germline, CDR1 SGHAT and CDR2 FQNNGV. The CDR3 nucleotides are TGTGCCAGCAGCTTAGACGGGACAGGGGGAACCCTCCACTTT. This codes for CASSLDGTGGTLHF.

This clone was seen only once. The chain joins TRBV28 to TRBJ2-1; 14 nucleotides match TRBD2. J was trimmed by 1 base and V by 5 bases; bases with no gene match: 4. The CDR3 contains 17 residues. Looked up from germline, CDR1 is MDHEN and CDR2 is SYDVKM. CDR3 region: CASSETSGRGSYNEQFF. In nucleotides, the CDR3 is TGTGCCAGCAGTGAGACTAGCGGGAGGGGATCCTACAATGAGCAGTTCTTC.

A single count supports this clone. The chain links TRBV10-3 to TRBJ1-4, with D possibly TRBD1 on 5 matching bases. Between the trimmed V and J ends, which lost 10 bases and 4 bases, there was a span of 16 bases. The CDR3 extends over 14 amino acids. The V gene's germline CDR1 is ENHRY and CDR2 SYGVKD. In DNA form, the CDR3 reads TGTGCCACCAGAGCAGGGAGGAATAATGAAAAACTGTTTTTT. Its protein product is CATRAGRNNEKLFF.

The chain couples TRBV6-6 to TRBJ2-5, with 7 bases aligning to TRBD1. Trimming took 6 bases from V and 2 from J; bases not matched to a gene: 3. The CDR3 is 13 amino acids. Germline CDR1 MNHNY, CDR2 SVGAGI (reference sequence). The CDR3, as DNA: TGTGCCAGCAGCGGGACAGAGCAAGAGACCCAGTACTTC. It yields the protein CASSGTEQETQYF.

The chain recombines TRBV5-4 with TRBJ2-2, with D possibly matching TRBD1 (6 bases). Trimming took off 1 base at V and 5 bases at J, with 27 bases between the two ends. Germline V lookup: CDR1 SGHNT, CDR2 YYREEE (reference sequence). The CDR3 loop spans 20 amino acids. The CDR3 here is CASSLLGTGLFPRGTGELFF. In nucleotides, the CDR3 is TGTGCCAGCAGCTTGTTGGGAACAGGGTTATTTCCGAGGGGTACCGGGGAGCTGTTTTTT.

The genes are TRBV29-1 and TRBJ1-1; unclear D gene. The V gene lost 4 bases and the J gene lost 1 base, with 13 bases spanning the gap. CDR1 SQVTM and CDR2 ANQGSEA come from the germline V gene. CDR3 size: 14 residues. In DNA, the CDR3 is TGCAGCGTTGTGGCTCTCTCTAGGAACACTGAAGCTTTCTTT. Its protein is CSVVALSRNTEAFF.

This chain links TRBV19 with TRBJ2-3; D remains unclear. There are 12 residues in the CDR3. Germline V CDR1 and CDR2: LNHDA, SQIVND (reference sequence). Trimming pared 2 bases from V and 4 bases from J, leaving 4 bases between. CDR3 in amino acids: CASSIFADTQYF. The CDR3 DNA sequence: TGTGCCAGTAGTATATTCGCAGATACGCAGTATTTT.

This clone appeared once. The V and J genes are TRBV10-3 and TRBJ1-2, with 9 bases matching TRBD1. Germline-derived CDR1 and CDR2 are ENHRY and SYGVKD. V lost 3 bases, J lost 4 bases, and 12 bases stayed unmatched. The CDR3 covers 17 residues. The CDR3 reads CAISDTGTGRGGYGYTF. CDR3 bases: TGTGCCATCAGTGACACCGGGACAGGGAGAGGTGGCTATGGCTACACCTTC.

The CDR3 here is CASSYFSSRGEQYF. CDR3 DNA sequence: TGTGCCAGCAGCTACTTCTCCTCTCGGGGGGAGCAGTACTTC. The chain recombines TRBV7-9 with TRBJ2-7; tentatively, D is TRBD2 (6 bases). Germline CDR1 and CDR2: SEHNR and FQNEAQ (reference sequence). Trimming removed 4 bases from V and 7 bases from J, with 17 bases in between. The CDR3 has 14 residues.

This clone occurred once. In nucleotides, the CDR3 is TGTGCCAGCAGTATACAAGGGGGCTCCTACGAGCAGTACTTC. Its translation is CASSIQGGSYEQYF. The chain links TRBV28 to TRBJ2-7; a possible D gene is TRBD1 (6 bases). Germline CDR1 MDHEN, CDR2 SYDVKM. CDR3 size: 14 residues. V was trimmed by 5 bases and J by 0 bases, leaving 11 bases between them.

The genes are TRBV4-2 and TRBJ2-2; 11 bases are a match to TRBD2. CDR1 and CDR2 (germline): LGHNA, YNFKEQ. The length of the CDR3 is 17 residues. V gave up 0 bases and J gave up 8 bases; unmatched junction bases: 8. DNA of the CDR3: TGTGCCAGCAGCCAAGATCCCATGGCTAGCGGGAGGGGGGAGCTGTTTTTT. It is translated as CASSQDPMASGRGELFF.

The chain combines TRBV6-1 with TRBJ2-7; 8 bases align to TRBD1. The CDR3 has 16 amino acids. V gave up 4 bases and J gave up 4 bases; unmatched junction bases: 12. CDR1 is MNHNS, CDR2 SASEGT, per germline. The CDR3 DNA follows: TGTGCCAGCAGTGGCCTCGACAGGGGACCTTTTTACGAGCAGTACTTC. This translates into CASSGLDRGPFYEQYF.

The chain has TRBV5-1 and TRBJ2-7; 9 bases align to TRBD1. The CDR3 runs 16 residues. Germline assignment: CDR1 SGHRS and CDR2 YFSETQ. Trimming took 4 bases from V and 2 from J; bases not matched to a gene: 10. CDR3 amino acids: CASSKQGAINPYEQYF. In DNA form, the CDR3 reads TGCGCCAGCAGCAAACAGGGGGCGATTAACCCCTACGAGCAGTACTTC.

This sequence joins TRBV24-1 and TRBJ1-6, with 8 bases matching TRBD1. The V gene end was trimmed by 12 bases and the J gene end by 9 bases; junction bases not matched to a gene: 27. CDR3 size: 19 residues. Per germline, CDR1 KGHDR and CDR2 SFDVKD. The CDR3 spells CAANPVYCPRGQIRSPLHF. The CDR3 DNA follows: TGTGCCGCCAACCCAGTGTACTGCCCCAGGGGGCAGATTCGTTCACCCCTCCACTTT.

The CDR3 loop is CASSYGQGGSYEQYF. The DNA for the CDR3 is TGTGCCAGCAGTTATGGACAGGGGGGCTCCTACGAGCAGTACTTC. The V and J genes are TRBV6-2 or TRBV6-3 and TRBJ2-7; 10 bases match TRBD1. The CDR3 has 15 residues. V shed 3 bases and J 0 bases; nucleotides not matched to a gene: 2. Germline lookup yields CDR1 MNHEY and CDR2 SVGEGT.

This chain joins TRBV2 and TRBJ2-2; the match to TRBD2 covers 12 bases. The ends lost 5 bases at V and 3 bases at J; junction bases unmatched: 4. Per germline, CDR1 SNHLY and CDR2 FYNNEI. The CDR3 runs to 16 residues. The CDR3 here is CASSSRLAGDTGELFF. As DNA, the CDR3 is TGTGCCAGCAGTTCAAGACTAGCGGGAGACACCGGGGAGCTGTTTTTT.